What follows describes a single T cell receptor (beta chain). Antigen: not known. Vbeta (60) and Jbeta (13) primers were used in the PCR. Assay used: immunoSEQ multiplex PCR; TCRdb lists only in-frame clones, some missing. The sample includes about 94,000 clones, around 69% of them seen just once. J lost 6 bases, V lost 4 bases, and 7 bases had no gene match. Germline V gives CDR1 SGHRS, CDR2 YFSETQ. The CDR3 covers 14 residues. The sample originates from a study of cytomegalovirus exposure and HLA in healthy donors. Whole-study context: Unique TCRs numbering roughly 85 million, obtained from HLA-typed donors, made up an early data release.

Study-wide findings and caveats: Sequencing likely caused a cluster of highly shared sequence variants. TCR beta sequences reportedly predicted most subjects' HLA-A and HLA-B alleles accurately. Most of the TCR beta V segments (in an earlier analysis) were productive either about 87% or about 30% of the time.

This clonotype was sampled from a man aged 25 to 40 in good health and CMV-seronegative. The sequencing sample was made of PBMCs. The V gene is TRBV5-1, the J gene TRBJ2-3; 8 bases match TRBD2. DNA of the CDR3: TGCGCCAGCAGCATCAGCGGGAGTGGGGATACGCAGTATTTT. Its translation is CASSISGSGDTQYF.